This T cell receptor beta chain emerged from a study of chemoradiotherapy in HPV16-positive cancers. Overall study context: A couple of HPV16-positive patients' cells yielded candidate HPV-specific clones and common motifs.

Germline V gene sequence: CDR1 KGHSH, CDR2 LQKENI. The V end was cut by 3 bases, the J end by 2 bases, with 19 bases between. The CDR3 totals 17 residues. Study results and limitations: HPV-specific T cells were functionally defined from only two HPV16-positive patients. During treatment, candidate HPV-specific clones and E7-related motifs expanded in tumor.

A remark on this clone: The antigen is not known.

Sequencing used immunoSEQ multiplex PCR; TCRdb keeps in-frame clones, though not all of them. The sample includes under 6,500 clones, 76% of them seen just once. The sequence was collected from a human donor with HPV-associated anogenital cancer. The chain has TRBV18 and TRBJ1-1; D uncertain. Sample collection was performed from a patient who underwent chemoradiotherapy. The CDR3 DNA reads as TGTGCCAGCTCACCCTCCCCAAGGGCCTGGGATAACACTGAAGCTTTCTTT. The encoded protein is CASSPSPRAWDNTEAFF.